A single sample gave rise to the 12 T cell receptor beta chains below, sequenced in a study of Ad26.COV2.S vaccination and SARS-CoV-2 variants. Assay used: immunoSEQ multiplex PCR; TCRdb lists only in-frame clones, some missing. The sample includes 300,000 to 350,000 clones, roughly 90% of them seen just once. Treatment denoted: about 20 received Ad26.COV2.S at low or high dose, single or two shots; roughly five received placebo; per-sample allocation not given. Collection of the samples took place on day 63 after the first injection of vaccine or placebo. Source: peripheral blood, taken in a trial of Ad26.COV2.S vaccine versus placebo. The receptors were sampled from a person aged 18-60 years who received the Ad26.COV2.S COVID-19 vaccine or a placebo.

In DNA form, the CDR3 reads TGTGCCAGCAGCCCTTTGGACACTGAAGCTTTCTTT. It is translated as CASSPLDTEAFF. The chain carries TRBV11-2 and TRBJ1-1; D is uncertain. Trimming took off 5 bases at V and 3 bases at J, with 7 bases between the two ends. The CDR3 length is 12 residues. Germline V gene data show CDR1 as SGHAT and CDR2 as FQNNGV.

This clone was counted only a few times. The chain employs TRBV6-8 and TRBJ2-7; D not certain. CDR1 and CDR2 (germline): MNHGY, SAAAGT. The V gene lost 10 bases and the J gene lost 4 bases, with 14 bases spanning the gap. There are 12 residues in the CDR3. This CDR3 reads CATTQDPYEQYV. CDR3 nucleotides: TGTGCCACGACTCAGGACCCGTACGAGCAGTACGTC.

The V gene is TRBV9, the J gene TRBJ2-3; 7 positions match TRBD2. This CDR3 spans 15 amino acids. The V segment lost 4 bases and the J segment 0 bases; nucleotides outside the gene matches: 5. Looked up from germline, CDR1 is SGDLS and CDR2 is YYNGEE. The CDR3 DNA follows: TGTGCCAGCAGCCCCCGGGGGGTGAGCACAGATACGCAGTATTTT. Its protein is CASSPRGVSTDTQYF.

V and J are TRBV7-2 and TRBJ2-7; D could derive from TRBD1 or TRBD2 (5 bases each). This CDR3 has 14 residues. The V and J ends lost 2 bases and 3 bases respectively, with 11 bases between them. Germline V gives CDR1 SGHTA, CDR2 FQGNSA. In nucleotides, the CDR3 is TGTGCCAGCAGCTTACGGGGACGGTACTACGAGCAGTACTTC. Its protein product is CASSLRGRYYEQYF.

Only one count was recorded for this clone. This sequence joins TRBV3-1 (or the pseudogene TRBV3-2) and TRBJ1-2; D gene unclear. This CDR3 contains 14 residues. V gave up 0 bases and J gave up 2 bases, with 7 bases separating them. Per germline, CDR1 LGHDT and CDR2 YNNKEL (reference sequence). CDR3 DNA: TGTGCCAGCAGCCAAGACAGCTCAAACTATGGCTACACCTTC. Protein: CASSQDSSNYGYTF.

The rearrangement links TRBV27 to TRBJ1-5; D possibly corresponds to TRBD1 (6 bases). The V end lost 4 bases, the J end lost 0 bases, and 16 bases lay between the germline ends. CDR1 is MNHEY, CDR2 SMNVEV, per germline (reference sequence). The CDR3 is made up of 17 amino acids. The CDR3 loop is CASSSNRAVNSNQPQHF. DNA of the CDR3: TGTGCCAGCAGTTCGAACAGGGCTGTAAATAGCAATCAGCCCCAGCATTTT.

This clone was picked up a small number of times. This rearrangement joins TRBV7-9 to TRBJ1-1; tentative D call: TRBD1 (5 bases). The V gene's germline CDR1 is SEHNR and CDR2 FQNEAQ (reference sequence). The V gene lost 4 bases and the J gene lost 1 base, with 13 bases spanning the gap. The CDR3 has 15 amino acids. The CDR3 spells CASSYPRVQNTEAFF. CDR3 DNA: TGTGCCAGCAGCTACCCCAGGGTACAGAACACTGAAGCTTTCTTT. The full variable domain, with the rest looked up from reference TRBV7-9 and TRBJ1-1, is DTGVSQNPRHKITKRGQNVTFRCDPISEHNRLYWYRQTLGQGPEFLTYFQNEAQLEKSRLLSDRFSAERPKGSFSTLEIQRTEQGDSAMYLCASSYPRVQNTEAFFGQGTRLTVV.

This clone came up once. V and J are TRBV12-3 or TRBV12-4 and TRBJ2-3; D call uncertain. The CDR3 has 11 amino acids. V lost 6 bases and J lost 6, with 7 bases in between. The CDR3 region has the DNA TGTGCCAGCAGCTCTCCGGATACGCAGTATTTT. Amino acid sequence: CASSSPDTQYF.

The gene calls are TRBV27 and TRBJ1-2, with D hard to call. V lost 6 bases and J 8 bases, leaving 13 bases between the germline ends. Germline V gives CDR1 MNHEY, CDR2 SMNVEV (reference sequence). The CDR3 spans 12 residues. The CDR3 sequence is CASSSMGEGYTF. The CDR3 nucleotides are TGTGCCAGCAGCTCGATGGGTGAAGGCTACACCTTC.

This clone appeared a single time. The chain recombines TRBV13 with TRBJ1-1, with 9 bases lining up with TRBD1. The CDR3 contains 14 residues. The germline gives CDR1 PRHDT, CDR2 FYEKMQ (reference sequence). The trim removed 5 bases at V and 10 bases at J, leaving 11 bases unmatched. The CDR3 DNA reads TGTGCCAGCAGCGCGGGGACAGGGAATCTCGTAGCTTTCTTT. It codes for CASSAGTGNLVAFF.

The CDR3: CASSQETSGRIDTGELFF. CDR3 DNA: TGCGCCAGCAGCCAAGAAACTAGCGGGAGGATCGACACCGGGGAGCTGTTTTTT. This rearrangement joins TRBV4-3 to TRBJ2-2, with TRBD2 matching 12 bases. The germline gives CDR1 LGHNA, CDR2 YSLEER. This CDR3 is 18 amino acids long. V lost 0 bases, J lost 3 bases, and 5 bases stayed unmatched.

The rearrangement joins TRBV25-1 to TRBJ1-4; D remains ambiguous. Trimming left V 3 bases short and J 8 bases short, with 7 bases between. Germline CDR1 reads MGHDK; CDR2 reads SYGVNS. The CDR3 covers 12 residues. CDR3 in DNA: TGTGCCAGCAGTGACCCGGCGGAAAAACTGTTTTTT. Protein: CASSDPAEKLFF. The variable domain in full, completed from reference TRBV25-1 and TRBJ1-4, reads EADIYQTPRYLVIGTGKKITLECSQTMGHDKMYWYQQDPGMELHLIHYSYGVNSTEKGDLSSESTVSRIRTEHFPLTLESARPSHTSQYLCASSDPAEKLFFGSGTQLSVL.